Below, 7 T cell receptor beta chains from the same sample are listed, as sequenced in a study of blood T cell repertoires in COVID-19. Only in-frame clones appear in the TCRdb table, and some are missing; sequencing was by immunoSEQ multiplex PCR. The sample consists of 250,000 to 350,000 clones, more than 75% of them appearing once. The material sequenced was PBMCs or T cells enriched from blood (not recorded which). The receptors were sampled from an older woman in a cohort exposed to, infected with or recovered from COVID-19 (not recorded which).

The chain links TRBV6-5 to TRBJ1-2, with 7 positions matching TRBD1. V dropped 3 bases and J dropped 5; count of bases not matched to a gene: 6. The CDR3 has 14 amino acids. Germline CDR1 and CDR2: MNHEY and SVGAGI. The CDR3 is CASSYSDRVYGYTF. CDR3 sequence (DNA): TGTGCCAGCAGTTATTCAGACAGGGTATATGGCTACACCTTC.

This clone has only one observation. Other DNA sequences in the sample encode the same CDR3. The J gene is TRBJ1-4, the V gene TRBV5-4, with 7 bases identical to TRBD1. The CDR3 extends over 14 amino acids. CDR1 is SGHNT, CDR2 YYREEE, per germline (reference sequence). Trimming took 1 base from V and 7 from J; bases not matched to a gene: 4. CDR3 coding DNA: TGTGCCAGCAGCTTGCAAGGGGGCGGTGAAAAACTGTTTTTT. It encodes CASSLQGGGEKLFF.

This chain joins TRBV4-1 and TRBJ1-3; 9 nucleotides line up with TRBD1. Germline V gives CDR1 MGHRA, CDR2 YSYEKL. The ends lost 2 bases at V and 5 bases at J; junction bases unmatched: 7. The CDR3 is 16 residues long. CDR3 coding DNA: TGCGCCAGCAGCCAACCTACAGGGGGCAGGAGAAACACCATATATTTT. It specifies CASSQPTGGRRNTIYF.

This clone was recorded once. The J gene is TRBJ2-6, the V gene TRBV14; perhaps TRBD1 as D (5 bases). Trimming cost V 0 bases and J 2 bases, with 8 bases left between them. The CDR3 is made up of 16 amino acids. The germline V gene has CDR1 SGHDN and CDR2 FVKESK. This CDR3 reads CASSQDRGTGANVLTF. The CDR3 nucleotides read TGTGCCAGCAGCCAAGATAGGGGTACTGGGGCCAACGTCCTGACTTTC.

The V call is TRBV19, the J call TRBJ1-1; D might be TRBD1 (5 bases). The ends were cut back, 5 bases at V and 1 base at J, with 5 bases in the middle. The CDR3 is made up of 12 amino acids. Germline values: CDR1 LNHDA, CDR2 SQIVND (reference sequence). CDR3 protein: CASSQGNTEAFF. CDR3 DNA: TGTGCCAGTAGTCAGGGGAACACTGAAGCTTTCTTT. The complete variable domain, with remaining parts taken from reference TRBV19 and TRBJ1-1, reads DGGITQSPKYLFRKEGQNVTLSCEQNLNHDAMYWYRQDPGQGLRLIYYSQIVNDFQKGDIAEGYSVSREKKESFPLTVTSAQKNPTAFYLCASSQGNTEAFFGQGTRLTVV.

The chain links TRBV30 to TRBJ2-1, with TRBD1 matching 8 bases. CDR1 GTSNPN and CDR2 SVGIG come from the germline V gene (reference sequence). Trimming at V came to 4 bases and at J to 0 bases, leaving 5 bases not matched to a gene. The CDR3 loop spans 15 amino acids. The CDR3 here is CAWKKTGGSYNEQFF. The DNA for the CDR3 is TGTGCCTGGAAAAAAACAGGGGGCTCCTACAATGAGCAGTTCTTC. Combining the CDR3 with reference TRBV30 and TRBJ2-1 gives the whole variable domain SQTIHQWPATLVQPVGSPLSLECTVEGTSNPNLYWYRQAAGRGLQLLFYSVGIGQISSEVPQNLSASRPQDRQFILSSKKLLLSDSGFYLCAWKKTGGSYNEQFFGPGTRLTVL.

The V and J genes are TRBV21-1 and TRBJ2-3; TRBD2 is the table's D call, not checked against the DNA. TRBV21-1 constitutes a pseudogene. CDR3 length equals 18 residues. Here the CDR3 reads CASSKDHRTSGSSDTQYF. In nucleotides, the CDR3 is TGTGCCAGCAGCAAAGATCACAGGACTAGCGGGAGTTCAGATACGCAGTATTTT.